The entry below gives a single T cell receptor beta chain sequence along with its context. The record originates from a study of blood T cell repertoires in COVID-19. Study-level background: Spain, Italy and the United States supplied samples that represented acute and convalescent COVID-19. PBMCs, B-cell-depleted T cells, or T cells were the source of the cDNA or gDNA that made up the material.

In the original processing: For nucleated cells, counts were estimated from reference gene primer amplification. Assay: immunoSEQ multiplex PCR; the TCRdb copy retains only in-frame clones and omits some. V, J and clone size are those of that table, while D and trimming were read from the DNA. The data hold 350,000 to 450,000 clones, with approximately 81% observed a single time. CDR3 length: 13 residues. Germline CDR1 ENHRY, CDR2 SYGVKD. Trimming left V 7 bases short and J 1 base short, with 10 bases between. The chain uses TRBV10-3 and TRBJ1-1, with D perhaps matching TRBD1 (5 bases). The receptor was isolated from a woman aged 18-29 years with acute or convalescent COVID-19. The specimen sequenced was peripheral blood. CDR3 coding DNA: TGTGCCATCACCAGCGACAGGAACACTGAAGCTTTCTTT. Translated: CAITSDRNTEAFF.